A single sample gave rise to the 29 T cell receptor beta chains below, sequenced in a study of cytomegalovirus exposure and HLA in healthy donors. Researchers ran the PCR with 60 Vbeta and 13 Jbeta primers. Sequenced by immunoSEQ multiplex PCR; TCRdb stores in-frame clones only, minus some. Of roughly 130,000 clones listed, about four fifths are singletons. The material sequenced was PBMCs. These TCRs come from a human donor in good health.

This chain links TRBV9 with TRBJ2-1; the D gene is possibly TRBD2 (7 bases). V lost 3 bases and J 2 bases, leaving 12 bases between the germline ends. The germline gives CDR1 SGDLS, CDR2 YYNGEE. This CDR3 has 15 amino acids. The CDR3 spells CASSDGGLTYNEQFF. In DNA, the CDR3 is TGTGCCAGCAGCGACGGGGGGCTAACCTACAATGAGCAGTTCTTC.

The CDR3 is CAISENRDRVYEQYF. The DNA for the CDR3 is TGTGCCATCAGTGAAAACCGGGACAGGGTTTACGAGCAGTACTTC. The J gene is TRBJ2-7, the V gene TRBV10-3; 9 bases match TRBD1. The CDR3 covers 15 residues. Germline V CDR1 and CDR2: ENHRY, SYGVKD. Trimming removed 3 bases from V and 4 bases from J; junction bases left unmatched: 7.

The CDR3 nucleotides read TGTGCCAGCAGCGTAGCCGGGACAGGTCACTACGAGCAGTACTTC. Translating gives CASSVAGTGHYEQYF. The rearrangement uses TRBV9 and TRBJ2-7; 8 bases line up with TRBD1. Germline values: CDR1 SGDLS, CDR2 YYNGEE. Unmatched junction bases numbered 5, after V lost 0 bases and J lost 3 bases. CDR3 length: 15 amino acids.

This clone was seen a single time. This sequence joins TRBV5-1 and TRBJ2-5; possibly TRBD2 for D (6 bases). The tail of the sequence fits TRBJ2-7 better, so the J call may be wrong. This CDR3 has 14 amino acids. Germline-derived CDR1 and CDR2 are SGHRS and YFSETQ. The CDR3, as DNA: TGCGCCAGCAGCACCCCGGGACTCAACTACGAGCAGTACTTC. Residues: CASSTPGLNYEQYF.

This clone was observed a few times. The chain carries TRBV28 and TRBJ2-1, with 10 bases identical to TRBD1. This CDR3 spans 14 amino acids. V shed 5 bases and J 9 bases; nucleotides not matched to a gene: 7. CDR1 is MDHEN, CDR2 SYDVKM, per germline. CDR3 coding DNA: TGTGCCAGCAGTGACAGGGGGCAGCGGCGTGAGCAGTTCTTC. Its protein is CASSDRGQRREQFF.

This clone was observed once. The chain links TRBV5-6 to TRBJ2-5, with 8 bases fitting TRBD1. In germline, CDR1 is SGHDT, CDR2 YYEEEE. The CDR3 loop spans 15 amino acids. Trimming removed 1 base from V and 6 bases from J; junction bases left unmatched: 8. The chain's CDR3 is CASSLWSGGMKTQYF. The CDR3 DNA reads TGTGCCAGCAGCTTGTGGTCAGGGGGCATGAAGACCCAGTACTTC. Combining the CDR3 with reference TRBV5-6 and TRBJ2-5 gives the whole variable domain DAGVTQSPTHLIKTRGQQVTLRCSPKSGHDTVSWYQQALGQGPQFIFQYYEEEERQRGNFPDRFSGHQFPNYSSELNVNALLLGDSALYLCASSLWSGGMKTQYFGPGTRLLVL.

This rearrangement joins TRBV11-2 to TRBJ1-1; D remains unclear. The CDR3 is 15 residues long. V was clipped by 3 bases and J by 1 base, with 12 bases between them. The germline CDR1 and CDR2 sequences are SGHAT and FQNNGV. This CDR3 is CASSFGPTENTEAFF. The CDR3 DNA follows: TGTGCCAGCAGCTTTGGCCCGACTGAGAACACTGAAGCTTTCTTT.

This clone was recorded once. The rearrangement links TRBV5-1 to TRBJ1-2, with a possible D match to TRBD1 (5 bases). Trimming took 2 bases from V and 6 from J, leaving 11 bases between them. The CDR3 consists of 13 residues. Germline V gives CDR1 SGHRS, CDR2 YFSETQ. The CDR3 sequence: CASSFVTGDGYTF. DNA of the CDR3: TGCGCCAGCAGCTTTGTCACAGGTGATGGCTACACCTTC.

The CDR3 here is CASSSRVVRTDTQYF. In nucleotides, the CDR3 is TGTGCCAGCAGCTCCCGAGTGGTCCGGACAGATACGCAGTATTTT. V is TRBV13 and J is TRBJ2-3; D call uncertain. The CDR3 extends over 15 amino acids. Per the germline V gene, CDR1 is PRHDT and CDR2 is FYEKMQ (reference sequence). Trimming stripped 4 bases from V and 3 bases from J, with 14 bases between.

In regard to this clone: Other DNA sequences in the sample encode the same CDR3. The J gene is TRBJ2-1, the V gene TRBV9; 12 bases align to TRBD2. V shed 0 bases and J 3 bases; nucleotides not matched to a gene: 7. The CDR3 runs to 18 residues. Germline CDR1 SGDLS, CDR2 YYNGEE. This CDR3 is CASSVGAVTSGSYNEQFF. The CDR3 region has the DNA TGTGCCAGCAGCGTAGGGGCGGTGACTAGCGGGAGCTACAATGAGCAGTTCTTC.

This clone appeared a single time. This chain links TRBV19 with TRBJ2-7; 9 bases fit TRBD1. Germline V lookup: CDR1 LNHDA, CDR2 SQIVND (reference sequence). V lost 8 bases and J lost 3; bases outside the gene matches: 5. The CDR3 has 13 amino acids. CDR3 amino acids: CASRDRAVYEQYF. The CDR3 nucleotides read TGTGCCAGTCGGGACAGGGCCGTCTACGAGCAGTACTTC.

This rearrangement joins TRBV21-1 to TRBJ2-4; the D call in the table, TRBD2, was not verified against the DNA. TRBV21-1 is assigned pseudogene status. The CDR3 is 18 amino acids. CDR3 residues: CASSTRRQAILAKNIQYF. CDR3 nucleotides: TGTGCCAGCAGCACCCGGAGGCAGGCGATACTAGCCAAAAACATTCAGTACTTC.

Here the CDR3 reads CASSLKFGVSYEQYF. CDR3 DNA sequence: TGCGCCAGCAGCCTAAAATTCGGGGTCTCCTACGAGCAGTACTTC. This sequence joins TRBV4-1 and TRBJ2-7; maybe TRBD2 (5 bases). The CDR3 has 15 amino acids. Germline CDR1 reads MGHRA; CDR2 reads YSYEKL. V gave up 4 bases and J gave up 0 bases, with 13 bases separating them.

Comment on this clone: Other DNA sequences in this specimen translate into the identical CDR3. CDR3 DNA: TGTGCCAGCAGCCAAGGACTAGCGGGGGGGCTCGAGCAGTACTTC. Its translation is CASSQGLAGGLEQYF. This chain connects TRBV14 to TRBJ2-7, with TRBD2 matching 14 bases. The V and J ends lost 1 base and 6 bases, in that order; junction bases with no gene match: 2. The CDR3 has 15 amino acids. Germline V gives CDR1 SGHDN, CDR2 FVKESK.

This clone was detected only a few times. The chain employs TRBV5-5 and TRBJ1-1, with TRBD1 matching 7 bases. Germline V CDR1 and CDR2: SGHKS, YYEKEE (reference sequence). Trimming at V came to 4 bases and at J to 0 bases, leaving 9 bases not matched to a gene. The CDR3 contains 16 residues. The DNA of the CDR3 is TGTGCCAGCAGCCTAGTCTACAGGGGAATGAACACTGAAGCTTTCTTT. Encoded protein: CASSLVYRGMNTEAFF.

The V gene is TRBV4-1, the J gene TRBJ1-6; D is unclear. CDR3 length equals 13 residues. Trimming took off 4 bases at V and 7 bases at J, with 8 bases between the two ends. Germline-derived CDR1 and CDR2 are MGHRA and YSYEKL. CDR3 sequence reads: CASSLSFNSPLHF. In DNA, the CDR3 is TGCGCCAGCAGCCTTTCTTTCAATTCACCCCTCCACTTT.

The chain carries TRBV4-2 and TRBJ2-3; TRBD2 matches 7 bases. From germline, CDR1 is LGHNA and CDR2 YNFKEQ. The V segment lost 0 bases and the J segment 0 bases; nucleotides outside the gene matches: 3. The CDR3 consists of 16 residues. Here the CDR3 reads CASSQDPGGSTDTQYF. The CDR3 DNA follows: TGTGCCAGCAGCCAAGATCCGGGGGGTAGCACAGATACGCAGTATTTT.

This chain uses TRBV4-1 with TRBJ2-7, with 7 bases fitting TRBD1. Per the germline V gene, CDR1 is MGHRA and CDR2 is YSYEKL. V lost 2 bases, J lost 4 bases, and 14 bases stayed unmatched. This CDR3 spans 17 amino acids. DNA of the CDR3: TGCGCCAGCAGCCAACGATTCAAGGGGAAGGGGGCATACGAGCAGTACTTC. Residues: CASSQRFKGKGAYEQYF.

V usage is TRBV6-6 and J usage is TRBJ1-6; 8 nucleotides line up with TRBD1. The germline V gene encodes CDR1 MNHNY and CDR2 SVGAGI (reference sequence). The CDR3 is 15 residues long. Trimming cost V 10 bases and J 3 bases; bases outside gene matches: 8. CDR3 bases: TGTGCCACTAGACAGGGGCTAAACTATAATTCACCCCTCCACTTT. It translates to CATRQGLNYNSPLHF.

As for this clone: The identical CDR3 is also encoded by other nucleotide sequences in the sample. In nucleotides, the CDR3 is TGTGCCAGCAGCGAACAGGGCGGCAATCAGCCCCAGCATTTT. This codes for CASSEQGGNQPQHF. This chain uses TRBV2 with TRBJ1-5, with D maybe TRBD1 (6 bases). Trimming took off 6 bases at V and 2 bases at J, with 11 bases between the two ends. In germline, CDR1 is SNHLY, CDR2 FYNNEI. This CDR3 has 14 residues.

The V gene is TRBV7-9, the J gene TRBJ1-1; no clear D gene. From germline, CDR1 is SEHNR and CDR2 FQNEAQ (reference sequence). The CDR3 loop spans 14 amino acids. Deletions cut 2 bases from V and 0 bases from J, with 7 bases between. The CDR3 loop is CASSLPTLNTEAFF. The CDR3 nucleotides are TGTGCCAGCAGCTTACCCACACTGAACACTGAAGCTTTCTTT.

This clone was picked up one time. The J gene is TRBJ2-7, the V gene TRBV9; TRBD2 matches at 8 bases. The germline gives CDR1 SGDLS, CDR2 YYNGEE. The length of the CDR3 is 17 residues. Trimming took 0 bases from V and 4 from J; bases not matched to a gene: 12. The CDR3 loop reads CASSVGASGPNKYEQYF. The CDR3 DNA sequence: TGTGCCAGCAGCGTAGGGGCTAGCGGGCCAAATAAGTACGAGCAGTACTTC.

This clone was seen a few times. The chain combines TRBV6-1 with TRBJ2-1; TRBD1 agrees at 11 bases. Trimming took 1 base from V and 8 from J; bases not matched to a gene: 4. This CDR3 has 15 amino acids. The V gene's germline CDR1 is MNHNS and CDR2 SASEGT. The CDR3 DNA sequence: TGTGCCAGCAGTGAAGGGACAGGGGGCTCCGATGAGCAGTTCTTC. It translates to CASSEGTGGSDEQFF.

The chain uses TRBV19 and TRBJ1-2, with 7 bases aligning to TRBD1. Losses at the gene ends were 0 bases for V and 5 bases for J; bases not matched to a gene: 3. The CDR3 totals 14 residues. The germline CDR1 and CDR2 sequences are LNHDA and SQIVND (reference sequence). CDR3 in amino acids: CASSIDTGQYGYTF. DNA of the CDR3: TGTGCCAGTAGTATAGACACGGGACAGTATGGCTACACCTTC.

The chain links TRBV11-2 to TRBJ1-1, with 7 bases matching TRBD1. The junction had 12 bases not matched to a gene; V was cut back by 4 bases and J by 4 bases. Germline V gene lookup returns CDR1 SGHAT and CDR2 FQNNGV. The CDR3 sequence is 16 residues long. In DNA, the CDR3 is TGTGCCAGCAGCTCCACCCCCAGGACAGGATTCACTGAAGCTTTCTTT. Encoded protein: CASSSTPRTGFTEAFF.

The rearrangement joins TRBV4-1 to TRBJ2-5; no firm D call. Germline V gives CDR1 MGHRA, CDR2 YSYEKL. CDR3 length: 16 amino acids. V lost 2 bases and J lost 5, with 18 bases in between. This chain's CDR3 is CASSQLPGRYGETQYF. Here the CDR3 DNA reads TGCGCCAGCAGCCAATTACCCGGCAGGTATGGGGAGACCCAGTACTTC.

This chain links TRBV11-3 with TRBJ2-3, with 9 nucleotides matching TRBD1. Germline V CDR1 and CDR2: SGHNT, YENEEA. The CDR3 has 14 residues. J gave up 5 bases and V 4 bases, and 4 bases lay outside the gene matches. Here the CDR3 reads CASSSQGAEDTQYF. The DNA of the CDR3 is TGTGCCAGCAGCTCACAGGGGGCGGAAGATACGCAGTATTTT.

V and J are TRBV6-1 and TRBJ1-3; TRBD1 agrees at 9 bases. The last part of the DNA fits TRBJ2-2 better; the J call may be wrong. Germline CDR1 reads MNHNS; CDR2 reads SASEGT. The CDR3 sequence is 15 residues long. CDR3 residues: CASSPGTGRTGELFF. The CDR3 DNA reads as TGTGCCAGCAGCCCCGGGACAGGGAGGACCGGGGAGCTGTTTTTT.

This sequence joins TRBV6-5 and TRBJ1-2, with D unresolved. With 5 bases removed from V and 4 bases from J, the gap between germline ends came to 11 bases. CDR1 is MNHEY and CDR2 is SVGAGI in the germline V gene. The CDR3 covers 13 residues. In DNA form, the CDR3 reads TGTGCCAGCAGTGATAATGGCAGCTATGGCTACACCTTC. Its translation is CASSDNGSYGYTF.